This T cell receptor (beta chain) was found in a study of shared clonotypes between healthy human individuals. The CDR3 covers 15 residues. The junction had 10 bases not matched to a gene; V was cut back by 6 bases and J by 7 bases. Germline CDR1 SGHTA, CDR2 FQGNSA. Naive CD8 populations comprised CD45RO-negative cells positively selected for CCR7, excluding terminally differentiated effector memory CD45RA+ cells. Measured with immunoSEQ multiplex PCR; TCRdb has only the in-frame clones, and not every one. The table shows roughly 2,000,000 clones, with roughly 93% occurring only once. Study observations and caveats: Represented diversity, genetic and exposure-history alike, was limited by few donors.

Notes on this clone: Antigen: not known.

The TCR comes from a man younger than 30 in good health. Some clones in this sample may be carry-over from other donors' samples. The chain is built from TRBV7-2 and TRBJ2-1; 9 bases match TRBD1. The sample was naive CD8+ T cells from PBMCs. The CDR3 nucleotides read TGTGCCAGCAGGAACCGGGACAGGGCGGATAATGAGCAGTTCTTC. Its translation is CASRNRDRADNEQFF.